This T cell receptor (beta chain) stems from a study of CD8 T cells in ankylosing spondylitis (TCRdb year 2017). Regarding the complete study: T cell receptor beta repertoires were profiled in healthy donors and ankylosing spondylitis patients so that disease-linked TCR variants could be found. The whole study cohort included 108 healthy donors and 25 ankylosing spondylitis patients. Samples of peripheral blood were taken, and for ankylosing spondylitis patients, synovial fluid was collected as well.

On the study overall, not on this receptor specifically: Significant enrichment of the disease-linked clones was reported in matched synovial fluid samples from ankylosing spondylitis patients. Some motif variants had previously been reported in the synovial fluid and blood of reactive arthritis patients, which suggests shared mechanisms of disease initiation. The disease-linked clones had a CD8+ phenotype and were found at relatively low frequencies in peripheral blood. Blood from ankylosing spondylitis patients appeared to be characterized by a TCR beta motif made up of 8 or 9 highly homologous amino acid variants.

Reads for this sample came from an Illumina HiSeq 2500. TCR beta libraries were prepared by quantitative 5'-RACE with molecular barcodes. The study's own analysis went as follows. A new computational method based on a probabilistic model of VDJ rearrangement was used to identify disease-linked TCR variants. Starting from the raw public reads, TCRdb applied fastp trimming at Q25, assembled clones with MiXCR and retained in-frame beta chains. Each record represents a unique CDR3 protein, reported with the most common genes and DNA among its rows. The V and J calls, along with clone size, are taken from TCRdb and not from the paper's own processing. The sample table shows 800,000 to 900,000 distinct CDR3 sequences, and over 9.5% are seen once. The ten largest clones take up roughly 0.51% of the sample. Details on this clonotype: No antigen is known for it. Base qualities are not recorded, but no much larger clone differs from it by a single base.

Sequenced input: blood, either unsorted or a sorted T cell fraction (not recorded which). This sequence originates from a male donor with ankylosing spondylitis.

The CDR3 region reads CSARDGRTLDTQYF. The nucleotide sequence reads TGCAGTGCTAGAGATGGGCGGACTTTAGATACGCAGTATTTT. The rearranged segments are TRBV20-1 and TRBJ2-3; TRBD2 is a possible D gene, resting on 5 matching bases. The germline V gene (reference sequence) specifies DFQATT as CDR1 and SNEGSKA as CDR2. Including cysteine and phenylalanine, the CDR3 has 14 amino acids. The CDR3 DNA has 42 bases and is translated from base 1. The trim is 0 bases for V and 5 bases for J, with a gap of 12 bases between the germline ends.